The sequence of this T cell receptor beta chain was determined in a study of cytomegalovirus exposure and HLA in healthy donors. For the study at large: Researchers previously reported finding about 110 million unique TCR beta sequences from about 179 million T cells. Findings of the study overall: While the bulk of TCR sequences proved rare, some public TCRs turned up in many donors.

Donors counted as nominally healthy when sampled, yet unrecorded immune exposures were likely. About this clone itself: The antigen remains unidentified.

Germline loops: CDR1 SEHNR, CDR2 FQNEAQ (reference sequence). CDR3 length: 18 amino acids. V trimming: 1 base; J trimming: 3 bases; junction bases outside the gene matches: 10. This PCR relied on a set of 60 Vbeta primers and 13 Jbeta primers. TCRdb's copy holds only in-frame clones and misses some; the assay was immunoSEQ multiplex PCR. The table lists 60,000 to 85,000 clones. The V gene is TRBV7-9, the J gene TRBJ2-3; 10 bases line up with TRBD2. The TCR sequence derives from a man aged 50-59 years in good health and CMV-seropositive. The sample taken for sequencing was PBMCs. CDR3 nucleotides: TGTGCCAGCAGCTTAGAGGTGGTAGCGGGAGGAAGGACAGATACGCAGTATTTT. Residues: CASSLEVVAGGRTDTQYF.